This is a list of T cell receptor beta chains from one sample in a study of blood T cell repertoires in COVID-19. TCRdb keeps only in-frame clones here, not all; method: immunoSEQ multiplex PCR. The data contain 250,000 to 350,000 clones, 75% to 90% of them seen just once; the ten biggest clones take up about 4.3%. The sequenced sample consisted of PBMCs or T cells enriched from blood (not recorded which). The receptor source for this set is a woman in her 30s who had recovered from COVID-19. Both conserved end residues are part of each CDR3. Each record gives: J gene, V gene, D gene, clone size, CDR3 protein. The D gene is left open where the match is weak. Clone size is given for some rows only: seen once, a few or many times, or a class if the clone is expanded.

j_gene: TRBJ1-4
v_gene: TRBV10-3
d_gene: -
abundance: -
CDR3aa: CAIKGSTNEKLFF

j_gene: TRBJ2-7
v_gene: TRBV4-1
d_gene: -
abundance: -
CDR3aa: CASSRLFTGYSYEQYF

j_gene: TRBJ1-5
v_gene: TRBV24-1
d_gene: TRBD1
abundance: few
CDR3aa: CATSDRQGNQPQHF

j_gene: TRBJ1-6
v_gene: TRBV5-8
d_gene: -
abundance: -
CDR3aa: CASSDTGTRNNSPLHF

j_gene: TRBJ1-1
v_gene: TRBV5-1
d_gene: -
abundance: -
CDR3aa: CASSSTGGTEAFF

j_gene: TRBJ2-1
v_gene: TRBV7-9
d_gene: -
abundance: -
CDR3aa: CASSLAGWRRASRHEQFF

j_gene: TRBJ2-2
v_gene: TRBV5-1
d_gene: -
abundance: -
CDR3aa: CASSLVGGARTGELFF

j_gene: TRBJ2-1
v_gene: TRBV24-1
d_gene: TRBD1
abundance: -
CDR3aa: CATSDPRDRVYNEQFF

j_gene: TRBJ1-2
v_gene: TRBV19
d_gene: -
abundance: -
CDR3aa: CASTTGKGYTF

j_gene: TRBJ1-2
v_gene: TRBV20-1
d_gene: -
abundance: -
CDR3aa: CSASPGGDYGYTF

j_gene: TRBJ2-1
v_gene: TRBV28
d_gene: TRBD2
abundance: -
CDR3aa: CASNQGLARPGPEQFF

j_gene: TRBJ2-2
v_gene: TRBV10-2
d_gene: -
abundance: many
CDR3aa: CASSESRLTPGELFF

j_gene: TRBJ1-2
v_gene: TRBV5-4
d_gene: TRBD1
abundance: -
CDR3aa: CASSLETGGSWNYGYTF

j_gene: TRBJ1-2
v_gene: TRBV12-3/TRBV12-4
d_gene: -
abundance: few
CDR3aa: CASSLRAYGYTF

j_gene: TRBJ1-5
v_gene: TRBV19
d_gene: -
abundance: once
CDR3aa: CATLLRDTDNQPQHF

j_gene: TRBJ1-2
v_gene: TRBV7-2
d_gene: -
abundance: -
CDR3aa: CASSLEGGGLYGYTF

j_gene: TRBJ1-2
v_gene: TRBV10-3
d_gene: TRBD1
abundance: -
CDR3aa: CAITQTGTGGVYGYTF

j_gene: TRBJ1-3
v_gene: TRBV19
d_gene: -
abundance: -
CDR3aa: CASHGQFFTSSGNTIYF

j_gene: TRBJ2-2
v_gene: TRBV24-1
d_gene: TRBD1
abundance: once
CDR3aa: CATGQGSAGELFF

j_gene: TRBJ1-2
v_gene: TRBV6-5
d_gene: TRBD1
abundance: -
CDR3aa: CASSPDRGRIYGYTF

j_gene: TRBJ1-2
v_gene: TRBV27
d_gene: TRBD1
abundance: once
CDR3aa: CASSFTGGADGYTF

j_gene: TRBJ2-7
v_gene: TRBV2
d_gene: -
abundance: -
CDR3aa: CASSRQDYEQYF

j_gene: TRBJ2-1
v_gene: TRBV2
d_gene: TRBD2
abundance: -
CDR3aa: CASSGLAGATYNEQFF

j_gene: TRBJ1-2
v_gene: TRBV25-1
d_gene: -
abundance: -
CDR3aa: CASSGDQGYGYTF

j_gene: TRBJ2-1
v_gene: TRBV7-9
d_gene: TRBD2
abundance: -
CDR3aa: CASSLKWRLAGVDNEQFF

j_gene: TRBJ1-1
v_gene: TRBV19
d_gene: -
abundance: -
CDR3aa: CASSLSTHEAFF